This entry lists 16 T cell receptor beta chains sequenced from one sample in a study of control samples from healthy donors and cancer patients (TCRdb year 2020). Libraries were made using the immunoSEQ multiplex PCR assay. TCRdb provides this immuneACCESS table in a form limited to in-frame rearrangements. Some clones are lacking; in checked studies, under half of them reflect an unresolved V gene, and why the rest are absent is not known. This sample gives 130,000 or so clones in total; around 94% of them show up just once. The top ten clones comprise around 14% of the sample. The source material was blood. All receptors derive from a man aged 35-49 years in good health.

This chain uses TRBV4-2 with TRBJ2-2; possibly TRBD1 or TRBD2 for D (6 bases each). Trimming removed 4 bases from V and 4 bases from J, with 16 bases in between. This CDR3 spans 16 amino acids. The germline gives CDR1 LGHNA, CDR2 YNFKEQ. Written as DNA, the CDR3 is TGTGCCAGCAGCCCCGGGGGCAGGGACCCCACCGGGGAGCTGTTTTTT. Its translation is CASSPGGRDPTGELFF.

This chain uses TRBV5-6 with TRBJ2-1; 10 nucleotides match TRBD2. In germline, CDR1 is SGHDT, CDR2 YYEEEE. V lost 0 bases, J lost 4 bases, and 7 bases stayed unmatched. The CDR3 extends over 17 amino acids. The CDR3 region is CASSLDLSGGYYNEQFF. In DNA form, the CDR3 reads TGTGCCAGCAGCTTGGATCTTAGCGGGGGGTATTACAATGAGCAGTTCTTC.

The rearrangement uses TRBV27 and TRBJ2-3; 8 bases fit TRBD1. The CDR3 extends over 12 amino acids. V dropped 2 bases and J dropped 10; count of bases not matched to a gene: 2. CDR1 MNHEY and CDR2 SMNVEV come from the germline V gene (reference sequence). CDR3 sequence reads: CASSLTGGAQYF. In DNA, the CDR3 is TGTGCCAGCAGTTTAACAGGGGGTGCGCAGTATTTT.

The J gene is TRBJ2-5, the V gene TRBV7-3, with 8 bases matching TRBD2. CDR3 size: 13 residues. Germline loops: CDR1 SGHTA, CDR2 FQGTGA. J lost 7 bases, V lost 1 base, and 2 bases had no gene match. CDR3 region: CASSLSAGGTQYF. The DNA of the CDR3 is TGTGCCAGCAGCTTAAGTGCGGGGGGGACCCAGTACTTC.

V gene TRBV6-5 combines with J gene TRBJ2-1; D possibly corresponds to TRBD1 (5 bases). The CDR3 loop spans 14 amino acids. V was cut by 5 bases and J by 6 bases, with 14 bases left in between. Germline CDR1 and CDR2: MNHEY and SVGAGI. CDR3 protein: CASSRQKPGNEQFF. The CDR3 bases are TGTGCCAGCAGTCGACAGAAGCCCGGCAATGAGCAGTTCTTC.

The rearrangement joins TRBV5-1 to TRBJ1-1; 8 positions match TRBD1. CDR1 and CDR2 from the germline V gene are SGHRS and YFSETQ. The V segment lost 3 bases and the J segment 1 base; nucleotides outside the gene matches: 8. CDR3 size: 16 residues. CDR3 sequence: CASSSPLTGENTEAFF. DNA for the CDR3: TGCGCCAGCAGCTCTCCTCTGACAGGGGAGAACACTGAAGCTTTCTTT.

DNA of the CDR3: TGTGCCATCAGCCCCGGGGGGGGGAACACTGAAGCTTTCTTT. This codes for CAISPGGGNTEAFF. The rearrangement joins TRBV10-3 to TRBJ1-1, with D tentatively TRBD1 (5 bases). In germline, CDR1 is ENHRY, CDR2 SYGVKD. V dropped 6 bases and J dropped 1 base, with 12 bases sitting between them. The CDR3 has 14 amino acids.

The chain uses TRBV5-1 and TRBJ2-5, with D possibly being TRBD2 (5 bases). V gave up 0 bases and J gave up 4 bases, with 10 bases separating them. CDR1 and CDR2 (germline): SGHRS, YFSETQ. The CDR3 is made up of 14 amino acids. CDR3 sequence reads: CASSLETEGETQYF. In nucleotides, the CDR3 is TGCGCCAGCAGCTTGGAAACCGAGGGAGAGACCCAGTACTTC.

V is TRBV9 and J is TRBJ2-2; 9 bases line up with TRBD2. V lost 0 bases, J lost 3 bases, and 3 bases stayed unmatched. The CDR3 spans 16 residues. In germline, CDR1 is SGDLS, CDR2 YYNGEE. The CDR3 region is CASSVGIAGDTGELFF. The CDR3, as DNA: TGTGCCAGCAGCGTAGGGATAGCGGGGGACACCGGGGAGCTGTTTTTT. Together with reference TRBV9 and TRBJ2-2, the CDR3 gives the full variable domain: DSGVTQTPKHLITATGQRVTLRCSPRSGDLSVYWYQQSLDQGLQFLIQYYNGEERAKGNILERFSAQQFPDLHSELNLSSLELGDSALYFCASSVGIAGDTGELFFGEGSRLTVL.

This chain links TRBV10-3 with TRBJ1-1; maybe TRBD1 (6 bases). Germline CDR1 and CDR2: ENHRY and SYGVKD. Trimming pared 6 bases from V and 4 bases from J, leaving 12 bases between. This CDR3 comprises 13 residues. This CDR3 reads CAISYQGTTEAFF. The CDR3 nucleotides read TGTGCCATCAGCTATCAGGGGACCACTGAAGCTTTCTTT.

The chain combines TRBV18 with TRBJ2-2, with D unclear. Trimming removed 5 bases from V and 6 bases from J, with 13 bases in between. Germline CDR1 is KGHSH and CDR2 is LQKENI. CDR3 length equals 14 residues. This CDR3 reads CASSSTVVPGELFF. CDR3 coding DNA: TGTGCCAGCTCATCAACAGTAGTTCCCGGGGAGCTGTTTTTT. Full variable domain (missing parts from reference TRBV18 and TRBJ2-2): NAGVMQNPRHLVRRRGQEARLRCSPMKGHSHVYWYRQLPEEGLKFMVYLQKENIIDESGMPKERFSAEFPKEGPSILRIQQVVRGDSAAYFCASSSTVVPGELFFGEGSRLTVL.

This sequence joins TRBV6-5 and TRBJ2-3, with 7 bases aligning to TRBD2. The junction had 6 bases not matched to a gene; V was cut back by 8 bases and J by 1 base. CDR3 length equals 14 residues. Germline V lookup: CDR1 MNHEY, CDR2 SVGAGI. The CDR3 loop reads CASQHAGGTDTQYF. DNA for the CDR3: TGTGCCAGCCAACATGCGGGGGGCACAGATACGCAGTATTTT.

The V call is TRBV10-3, the J call TRBJ2-7; possible D gene TRBD1, 5 bases. In germline, CDR1 is ENHRY, CDR2 SYGVKD. V was cut by 6 bases and J by 2 bases, with 5 bases left in between. This CDR3 has 11 amino acids. The CDR3 here is CAIRDTYEQYF. The CDR3 bases are TGTGCCATCAGGGACACCTACGAGCAGTACTTC.

V and J are TRBV13 and TRBJ2-2; the D gene is possibly TRBD1 (6 bases). Looked up from germline, CDR1 is PRHDT and CDR2 is FYEKMQ (reference sequence). The CDR3 length is 14 residues. Between the trimmed V and J ends, which lost 5 bases and 6 bases, there was a span of 13 bases. CDR3 sequence reads: CASSPAPGAGELFF. CDR3 in DNA: TGTGCCAGCAGCCCGGCCCCAGGGGCCGGGGAGCTGTTTTTT.

This clone appeared a single time. The chain has TRBV19 and TRBJ2-7; no firm D call. Germline lookup yields CDR1 LNHDA and CDR2 SQIVND (reference sequence). There are 13 residues in the CDR3. Trimming pared 5 bases from V and 0 bases from J, leaving 8 bases between. The CDR3 sequence is CASSGSLSYEQYF. CDR3 DNA: TGTGCCAGTAGTGGCAGTCTCTCCTACGAGCAGTACTTC.

The V and J genes are TRBV12-3 or TRBV12-4 and TRBJ1-3, with D possibly TRBD1 on 5 matching bases. The germline V and J ends were trimmed by 6 bases and 6 bases, with 12 bases remaining between them. This CDR3 region has 13 residues. CDR3 coding DNA: TGTGCCAGCAGACCCCAGGGCGAAAACACCATATATTTT. Its protein is CASRPQGENTIYF.